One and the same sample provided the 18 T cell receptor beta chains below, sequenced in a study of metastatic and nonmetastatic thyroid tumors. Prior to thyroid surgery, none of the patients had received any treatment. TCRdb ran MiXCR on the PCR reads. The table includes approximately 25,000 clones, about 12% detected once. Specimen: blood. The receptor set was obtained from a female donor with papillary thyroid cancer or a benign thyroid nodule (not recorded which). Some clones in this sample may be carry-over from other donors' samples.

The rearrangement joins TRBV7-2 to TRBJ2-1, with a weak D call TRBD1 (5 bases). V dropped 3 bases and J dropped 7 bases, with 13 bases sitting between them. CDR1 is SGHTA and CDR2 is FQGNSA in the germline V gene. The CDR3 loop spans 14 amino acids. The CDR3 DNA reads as TGTGCCAGCAGCTTCACTGGGGCTAGGAATGAGCAGTTCTTC. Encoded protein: CASSFTGARNEQFF.

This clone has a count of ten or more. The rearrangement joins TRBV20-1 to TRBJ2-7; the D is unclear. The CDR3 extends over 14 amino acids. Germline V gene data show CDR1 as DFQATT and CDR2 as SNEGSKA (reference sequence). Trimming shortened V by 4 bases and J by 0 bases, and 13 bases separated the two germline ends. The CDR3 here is CSAISPATSYEQYF. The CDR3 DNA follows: TGCAGTGCTATATCTCCAGCGACCTCCTACGAGCAGTACTTC.

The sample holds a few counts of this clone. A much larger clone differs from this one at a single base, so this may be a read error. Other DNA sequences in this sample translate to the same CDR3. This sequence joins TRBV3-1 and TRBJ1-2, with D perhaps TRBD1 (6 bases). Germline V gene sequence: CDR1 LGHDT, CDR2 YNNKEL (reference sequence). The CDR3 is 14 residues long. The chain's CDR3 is CASSPRTAGYGYTF. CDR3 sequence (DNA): TGTGCCAGTAGCCCTCGGACAGCAGGCTATGGCTACACCTTC.

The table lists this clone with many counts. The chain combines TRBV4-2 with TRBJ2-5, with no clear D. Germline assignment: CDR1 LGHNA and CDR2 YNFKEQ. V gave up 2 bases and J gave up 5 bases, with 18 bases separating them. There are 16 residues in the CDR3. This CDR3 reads CASSQQDLDLKETQYF. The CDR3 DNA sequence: TGTGCCAGCAGCCAACAAGACCTAGACTTAAAGGAGACCCAGTACTTC.

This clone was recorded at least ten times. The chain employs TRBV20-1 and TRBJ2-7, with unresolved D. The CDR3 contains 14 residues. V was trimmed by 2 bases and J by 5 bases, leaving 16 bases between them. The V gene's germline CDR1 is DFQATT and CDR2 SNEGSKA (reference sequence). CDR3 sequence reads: CSARSLPPLDEQYF. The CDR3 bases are TGCAGTGCTAGATCTCTGCCGCCTCTGGACGAGCAGTACTTC.

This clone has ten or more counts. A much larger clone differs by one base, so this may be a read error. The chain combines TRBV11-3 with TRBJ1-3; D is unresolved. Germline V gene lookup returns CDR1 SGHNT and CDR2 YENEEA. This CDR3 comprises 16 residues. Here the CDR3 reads CASSLGRIYSGNTTYF. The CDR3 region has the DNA TGTGCCAGCAGCTTAGGGCGGATATACTCTGGAAACACCACATATTTT.

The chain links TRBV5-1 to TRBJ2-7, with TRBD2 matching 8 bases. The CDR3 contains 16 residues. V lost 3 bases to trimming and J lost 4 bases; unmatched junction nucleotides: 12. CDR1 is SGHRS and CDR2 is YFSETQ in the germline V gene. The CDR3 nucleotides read TGCGCCAGCAGCTGGGGGCCAGCGGGAGCCGCTTACGAGCAGTACTTC. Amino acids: CASSWGPAGAAYEQYF.

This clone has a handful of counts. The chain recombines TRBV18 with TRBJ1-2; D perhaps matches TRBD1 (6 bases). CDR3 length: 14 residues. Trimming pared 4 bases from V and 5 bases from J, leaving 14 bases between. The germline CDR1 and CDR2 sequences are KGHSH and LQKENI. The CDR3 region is CASSLAPGEYGYTF. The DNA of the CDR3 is TGTGCCAGCTCACTAGCCCCAGGGGAGTATGGCTACACCTTC.

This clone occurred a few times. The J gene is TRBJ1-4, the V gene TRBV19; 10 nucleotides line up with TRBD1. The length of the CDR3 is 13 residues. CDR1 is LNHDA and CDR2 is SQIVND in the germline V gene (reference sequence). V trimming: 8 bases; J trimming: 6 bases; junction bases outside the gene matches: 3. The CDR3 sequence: CASAGQGYEKLFF. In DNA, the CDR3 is TGTGCCAGTGCGGGACAGGGGTATGAAAAACTGTTTTTT.

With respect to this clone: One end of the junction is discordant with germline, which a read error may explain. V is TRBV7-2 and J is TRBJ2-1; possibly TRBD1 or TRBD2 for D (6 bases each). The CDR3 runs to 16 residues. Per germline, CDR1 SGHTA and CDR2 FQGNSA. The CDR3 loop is CASSIADLQGYNEQFF. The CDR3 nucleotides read TGTGCCAGCAGCATAGCGGACCTACAGGGCTACAATGAGCAGTTCTTC.

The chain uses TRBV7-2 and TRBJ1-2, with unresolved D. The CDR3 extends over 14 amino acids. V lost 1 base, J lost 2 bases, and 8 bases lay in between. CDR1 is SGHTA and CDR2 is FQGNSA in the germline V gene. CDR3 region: CASSLGSANYGYTF. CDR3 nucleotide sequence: TGTGCCAGCAGCTTAGGATCAGCGAACTATGGCTACACCTTC.

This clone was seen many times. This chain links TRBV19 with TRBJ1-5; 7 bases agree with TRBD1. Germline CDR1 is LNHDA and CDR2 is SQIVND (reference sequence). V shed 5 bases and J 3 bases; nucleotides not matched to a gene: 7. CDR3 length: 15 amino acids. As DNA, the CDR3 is TGTGCCAGTAGTGCGTCAGGGGGTTTCAATCAGCCCCAGCATTTT. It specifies CASSASGGFNQPQHF.

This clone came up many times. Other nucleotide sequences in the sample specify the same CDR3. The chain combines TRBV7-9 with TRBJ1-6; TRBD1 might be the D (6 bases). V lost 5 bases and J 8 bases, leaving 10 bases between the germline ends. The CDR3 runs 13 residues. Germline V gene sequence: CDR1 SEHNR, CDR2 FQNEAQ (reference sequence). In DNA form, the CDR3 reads TGTGCCAGCAGCCGACCAGGGGATTCACCCCTCCACTTT. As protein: CASSRPGDSPLHF.

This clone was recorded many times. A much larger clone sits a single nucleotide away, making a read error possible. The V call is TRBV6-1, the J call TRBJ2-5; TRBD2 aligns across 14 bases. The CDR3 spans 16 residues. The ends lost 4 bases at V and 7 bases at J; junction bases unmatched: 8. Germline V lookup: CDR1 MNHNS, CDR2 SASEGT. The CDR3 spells CASSGLAGGIGGTQYF. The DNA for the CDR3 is TGTGCCAGCAGTGGACTAGCGGGAGGGATTGGAGGGACCCAGTACTTC.

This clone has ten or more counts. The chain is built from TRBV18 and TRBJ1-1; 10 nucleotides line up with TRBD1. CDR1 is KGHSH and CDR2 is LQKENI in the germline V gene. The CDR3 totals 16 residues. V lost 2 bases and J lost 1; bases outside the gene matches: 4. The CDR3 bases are TGTGCCAGCTCACCAAGGGGACAGGGGTCGAACACTGAAGCTTTCTTT. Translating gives CASSPRGQGSNTEAFF.

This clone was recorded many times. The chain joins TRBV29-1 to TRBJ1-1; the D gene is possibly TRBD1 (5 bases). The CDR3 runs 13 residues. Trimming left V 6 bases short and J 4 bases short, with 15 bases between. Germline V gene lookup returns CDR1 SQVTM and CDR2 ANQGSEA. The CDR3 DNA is TGCAGCGTCTATCTTCAGGGAGCCACTGAAGCTTTCTTT. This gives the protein CSVYLQGATEAFF.

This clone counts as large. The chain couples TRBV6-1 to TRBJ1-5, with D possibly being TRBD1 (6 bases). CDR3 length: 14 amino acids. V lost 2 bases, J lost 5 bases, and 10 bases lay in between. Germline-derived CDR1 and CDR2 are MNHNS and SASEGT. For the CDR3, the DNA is TGTGCCAGCAGTGAAAGGGGGTCAGATCAGCCCCAGCATTTT. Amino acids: CASSERGSDQPQHF.

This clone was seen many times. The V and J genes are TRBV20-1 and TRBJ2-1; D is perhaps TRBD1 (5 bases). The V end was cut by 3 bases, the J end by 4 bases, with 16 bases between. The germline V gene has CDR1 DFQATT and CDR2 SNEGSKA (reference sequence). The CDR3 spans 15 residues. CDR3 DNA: TGCAGTGCTAGTGTGGCACAGGACCTATACAATGAGCAGTTCTTC. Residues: CSASVAQDLYNEQFF.